Listed below are T cell receptor beta chains from one sample, sequenced in a study of cytomegalovirus exposure and HLA in healthy donors. Measured with immunoSEQ multiplex PCR; TCRdb has only the in-frame clones, and not every one. Counted here are about 200,000 clones, about 81% occurring once; the ten biggest clones make up around 1.2%. The sample comprised PBMCs. The receptor source for this set is a woman in her thirties in good health and CMV-seronegative. CDR3s include the opening cysteine and the closing phenylalanine or tryptophan. The D gene is left open where the match is weak. The size of a clone is reported for some rows only, either as once, few or many, or as a class for expanded clones.

j_call v_call d_call clone_size cdr3_nt cdr3_aa
TRBJ2-2 TRBV9 - - TGTGCCAGCAGTCTTGAAGGGGAGGCCGGGGAGCTGTTTTTT CASSLEGEAGELFF
TRBJ2-7 TRBV30 - few TGTGCCTGGAGCCGTCAATCGGTAGGCGGATACTTC CAWSRQSVGGYF
TRBJ1-3 TRBV5-4 TRBD1 few TGTGCCAGCAGCTCGCTGGACAGGGAGGATGGAAACACCATATATTTT CASSSLDREDGNTIYF
TRBJ1-5 TRBV27 - - TGTGCCAGCAGTTTATGGGGCTCTGGCAATCAGCCCCAGCATTTT CASSLWGSGNQPQHF
TRBJ1-1 TRBV6-5 - - TGTGCCAGCAGCCTGTACGGTACTGAAGCTTTCTTT CASSLYGTEAFF
TRBJ1-3 TRBV7-2 - - TGTGCCAGCAGCTTAGCCGGTTCAGGGACTGGAAACACCATATATTTT CASSLAGSGTGNTIYF
TRBJ2-1 TRBV30 - - TGTGCCTGGAGTAGGGGGGGGGTTGAGCAGTTCTTC CAWSRGGVEQFF
TRBJ2-3 TRBV13 - once TGTGCCAGCAGCTTAGCGGGGAGCACAGATACGCAGTATTTT CASSLAGSTDTQYF
TRBJ2-7 TRBV7-9 - - TGTGCCAGCAGCCGCCTACGTGGGGGAGGCGAGCAGTACTTC CASSRLRGGGEQYF
TRBJ1-2 TRBV29-1 - - TGCAGCTCAGATGGCAGGGTTACGGATGGCTACACCTTC CSSDGRVTDGYTF